The present TCR beta chain was sequenced within a study of cytomegalovirus exposure and HLA in healthy donors. Across the whole study: The same platform used for the 666 first-cohort repertoires was also used for the 100 to 150 validation repertoires, as a later analysis reported. Study results and caveats: Later, an analysis found that TCR clusters from the first cohort tended to co-occur in the roughly 120 validation repertoires.

The CDR3 runs to 14 residues. With 1 base removed from V and 2 bases from J, the gap between germline ends came to 8 bases. Germline CDR1 reads SGHTA; CDR2 reads FQGNSA. As regards this clone: Its target is not known.

Assay used: immunoSEQ multiplex PCR; TCRdb lists only in-frame clones, some missing. The profile shows 250,000 or so clones, around 89% of them singletons. The sequence derives from a woman under 30 in good health and CMV-seronegative. The J gene is TRBJ1-2, the V gene TRBV7-2; D gene unclear. Sequencing input: PBMCs. CDR3 protein: CASSLEPVNYGYTF. CDR3 bases: TGTGCCAGCAGCTTAGAACCAGTGAACTATGGCTACACCTTC.